This TCR beta chain was retrieved from a study of cytomegalovirus exposure and HLA in healthy donors. This clone has more than one count but fewer than ten. Both 60 Vbeta primers and 13 Jbeta primers went into the PCR. Produced via immunoSEQ multiplex PCR; TCRdb's table is partial and in-frame only. The sample comprises about 160,000 clones, approximately 79% of which are singletons, and just under 1% rests with the top ten. Germline trimming cut 3 bases from V and 8 bases from J; bases unmatched to any gene: 9. CDR1 is SGDLS and CDR2 is YYNGEE in the germline V gene. The CDR3 is made up of 15 amino acids.

The sequence came from a woman between 50 and 59 years old in good health and CMV-seropositive. Specimen: PBMCs. This chain connects TRBV9 to TRBJ2-1; 9 bases match TRBD2. DNA for the CDR3: TGTGCCAGCAGCGAGGGGGGCGGGGGGGCGTATGAGCAGTTCTTC. Translation gives CASSEGGGGAYEQFF.